The clone carrying this T cell receptor beta chain was seen only a few times. The sample belongs to a study of T-cell memory formation after mild COVID-19. Overall study context: Most TCR clusters belonged to a single donor.

Trimming removed 6 bases from V and 6 bases from J; junction bases left unmatched: 9. Germline CDR1 and CDR2: MDHEN and SYDVKM. The CDR3 totals 14 residues. 5'RACE with constant-segment primers built TCRalpha and TCRbeta cDNA libraries with UMIs. Via MiXCR, TCRdb re-called the 5' RACE reads, giving one row per CDR3 protein. Among about 180,000 distinct CDR3 sequences, about a fifth were seen once, and the ten largest hold roughly 3.8%. Sequenced: PBMCs or a T cell subset sorted from them (not recorded which). This receptor was identified in a man between 18 and 35 years old who had mild COVID-19 (a few samples of this study predate the infection). Cell type and time point are not known. The J gene is TRBJ2-7, the V gene TRBV28; 9 nucleotides agree with TRBD1. CDR3 protein: CASSRDRVKSEQYV. CDR3 in DNA: TGTGCCAGCAGCCGGGACAGGGTGAAATCCGAGCAGTACGTC.